The 28 T cell receptor beta chains given below trace back to one sample, sequenced in a study of blood T cell repertoires in COVID-19. The table came from immunoSEQ multiplex PCR; TCRdb's copy has only in-frame clones and leaves some out. Among fewer than 200,000 clones listed, roughly 82% were seen once. Sequencing was carried out using peripheral blood. The receptor set was obtained from a woman in her 70s with acute or convalescent COVID-19.

The chain links TRBV29-1 to TRBJ2-7, with a possible D match to TRBD2 (7 bases). With 4 bases removed from V and 0 bases from J, the gap between germline ends came to 13 bases. This CDR3 contains 14 residues. Germline V gene data show CDR1 as SQVTM and CDR2 as ANQGSEA. As DNA, the CDR3 is TGCAGCGTTGGGAGGGGGGGAAGCTCCTACGAGCAGTACTTC. Translated: CSVGRGGSSYEQYF.

V usage is TRBV4-3 and J usage is TRBJ1-1; D unclear. The CDR3 covers 13 residues. Deletions cut 0 bases from V and 3 bases from J, with 5 bases between. Looked up from germline, CDR1 is LGHNA and CDR2 is YSLEER. The CDR3 region has the DNA TGCGCCAGCAGCCAAGATCCCTACACTGAAGCTTTCTTT. It translates to CASSQDPYTEAFF.

This clone was detected a few times. This rearrangement joins TRBV9 to TRBJ2-1; TRBD2 agrees at 9 bases. V was pared by 0 bases and J by 0 bases, with 7 bases of the junction left unmatched. This CDR3 has 18 residues. In germline, CDR1 is SGDLS, CDR2 YYNGEE. The CDR3, as DNA: TGTGCCAGCAGCGTAGGAGTAGGGGGACTAGCCTCCTACAATGAGCAGTTCTTC. Its protein is CASSVGVGGLASYNEQFF.

V and J are TRBV2 and TRBJ2-3; 10 bases match TRBD2. Trimming removed 8 bases from V and 1 base from J; junction bases left unmatched: 0. CDR1 and CDR2 (germline): SNHLY, FYNNEI. The CDR3 has 13 amino acids. The DNA of the CDR3 is TGTGCCAGCGGGACTAGCGGCACAGATACGCAGTATTTT. It translates to CASGTSGTDTQYF.

The genes are TRBV7-6 and TRBJ1-6, with 7 bases fitting TRBD1. The length of the CDR3 is 15 residues. Per germline, CDR1 SGHVS and CDR2 FNYEAQ. V lost 5 bases, J lost 8 bases, and 9 bases stayed unmatched. The CDR3 sequence: CASSENRGPYSPLHF. In DNA, the CDR3 is TGTGCCAGCAGCGAGAACAGGGGTCCCTATTCACCCCTCCACTTT.

DNA for the CDR3: TGTGCCAGTAGTATAGGTGGACAGATCGCCGAGCAGTTCTTC. This gives the protein CASSIGGQIAEQFF. The V and J genes are TRBV19 and TRBJ2-1; D might be TRBD1 (6 bases). The CDR3 loop spans 14 amino acids. Trimming took off 1 base at V and 10 bases at J, with 14 bases between the two ends. Germline V gene data show CDR1 as LNHDA and CDR2 as SQIVND (reference sequence).

V and J are TRBV27 and TRBJ2-7; 12 bases fit TRBD2. The V gene's germline CDR1 is MNHEY and CDR2 SMNVEV (reference sequence). The junction had 3 bases not matched to a gene; V was cut back by 5 bases and J by 4 bases. The CDR3 has 14 amino acids. Here the CDR3 reads CASSPSGRAYEQYF. CDR3 in DNA: TGTGCCAGCAGTCCTAGCGGGAGGGCTTACGAGCAGTACTTC.

This chain uses TRBV12-3 or TRBV12-4 with TRBJ2-3; TRBD2 is a possible D gene (5 bases). The CDR3 has 13 residues. Trimming took 7 bases from V and 3 from J, leaving 11 bases between them. DNA of the CDR3: TGTGCCAGCAACCAGCGGTCTACAGATACGCAGTATTTT. Translated, it gives CASNQRSTDTQYF.

This chain connects TRBV7-3 to TRBJ2-5; 7 bases are shared with TRBD2. With 6 bases clipped from V and 1 base from J, the junction kept 5 bases outside the gene matches. In germline, CDR1 is SGHTA, CDR2 FQGTGA. The CDR3 spans 14 residues. The CDR3 here is CASSPGTTQETQYF. CDR3 DNA sequence: TGTGCCAGCAGTCCGGGGACTACCCAAGAGACCCAGTACTTC.

The chain employs TRBV28 and TRBJ1-2, with D unclear. This CDR3 region has 18 residues. Trimming took off 2 bases at V and 4 bases at J, with 23 bases between the two ends. Germline V lookup: CDR1 MDHEN, CDR2 SYDVKM. This CDR3 is CASSLLPALAQEGYGYTF. Written as DNA, the CDR3 is TGTGCCAGCAGTTTACTCCCCGCTTTGGCCCAGGAAGGCTATGGCTACACCTTC.

This sequence joins TRBV27 and TRBJ1-6; the match to TRBD1 covers 7 bases. Germline V lookup: CDR1 MNHEY, CDR2 SMNVEV (reference sequence). The CDR3 runs 15 residues. V shed 5 bases, J shed 6 bases, and the junction held 7 bases outside the gene matches. CDR3 protein: CASSTRQGINSPLHF. The CDR3 nucleotides read TGTGCCAGCAGTACCCGACAGGGAATTAATTCACCCCTCCACTTT.

This rearrangement joins TRBV29-1 to TRBJ2-7; TRBD1 agrees at 9 bases. The V gene's germline CDR1 is SQVTM and CDR2 ANQGSEA. The CDR3 contains 13 residues. In DNA, the CDR3 is TGCAGTGTGTCGACAGGGGGTATCTACGAGCAGTACTTC. It codes for CSVSTGGIYEQYF.

The CDR3 bases are TGTGCCAGTAGTATAACCCAGGGGTACTATGGCTACACCTTC. This gives the protein CASSITQGYYGYTF. This rearrangement joins TRBV19 to TRBJ1-2; D perhaps matches TRBD1 (6 bases). This CDR3 has 14 residues. Germline CDR1 LNHDA, CDR2 SQIVND (reference sequence). V was pared by 2 bases and J by 3 bases, with 10 bases between.

CDR3 residues: CASSLWVTGTLNTEAFF. DNA for the CDR3: TGTGCCAGCAGTTTATGGGTAACCGGGACACTGAACACTGAAGCTTTCTTT. The J gene is TRBJ1-1, the V gene TRBV28, with a possible D match to TRBD1 (6 bases). V lost 0 bases and J lost 0, with 14 bases in between. This CDR3 comprises 17 residues. Per germline, CDR1 MDHEN and CDR2 SYDVKM.

This rearrangement joins TRBV6-2 or TRBV6-3 to TRBJ2-3; weak D call: TRBD2 (5 bases). V was trimmed by 3 bases and J by 2 bases, leaving 18 bases between them. Germline CDR1 reads MNHEY; CDR2 reads SVGEGT. CDR3 size: 17 residues. The CDR3 sequence: CASSYFLGSFDTDTQYF. DNA of the CDR3: TGTGCCAGCAGTTATTTCCTAGGGAGCTTCGACACAGATACGCAGTATTTT.

The V call is TRBV2, the J call TRBJ2-1; 7 bases line up with TRBD1. Germline CDR1 SNHLY, CDR2 FYNNEI. This CDR3 has 14 amino acids. V trimming: 4 bases; J trimming: 10 bases; junction bases outside the gene matches: 10. The CDR3 nucleotides read TGTGCCAGCAGTGGACCACAGGGGTGGGCCGAGCAGTTCTTC. Protein sequence: CASSGPQGWAEQFF.

V is TRBV12-3 or TRBV12-4 and J is TRBJ2-1, with TRBD2 as a possible D gene (5 bases). This CDR3 has 13 residues. The V and J ends lost 7 bases and 9 bases respectively, with 16 bases between them. The CDR3 loop is CASIVGLGSEQFF. The CDR3 DNA sequence: TGTGCCAGCATAGTCGGCCTAGGGAGTGAGCAGTTCTTC.

This chain uses TRBV11-2 with TRBJ1-2; 10 positions agree with TRBD1. Trimming cost V 5 bases and J 2 bases; bases outside gene matches: 5. The CDR3 has 15 residues. Per germline, CDR1 SGHAT and CDR2 FQNNGV. The CDR3 reads CASSRRQGANYGYTF. The CDR3, as DNA: TGTGCCAGCAGCCGACGACAGGGGGCAAACTATGGCTACACCTTC.

V gene TRBV10-2 combines with J gene TRBJ1-1; 7 bases line up with TRBD1. The ends lost 6 bases at V and 2 bases at J; junction bases unmatched: 9. CDR1 WSHSY and CDR2 SAAADI come from the germline V gene. The CDR3 runs 15 residues. CDR3 DNA sequence: TGCGCCAGCAGATTCGGGACAGCTTATAACACTGAAGCTTTCTTT. Residues: CASRFGTAYNTEAFF.

The chain has TRBV5-1 and TRBJ1-2; 9 bases are shared with TRBD1. This CDR3 region has 12 residues. V dropped 9 bases and J dropped 2; count of bases not matched to a gene: 2. Germline V gene data show CDR1 as SGHRS and CDR2 as YFSETQ. Here the CDR3 reads CATGTGNYGYTF. The CDR3 DNA is TGCGCCACCGGGACAGGGAACTATGGCTACACCTTC.

The chain has TRBV29-1 and TRBJ1-2; 7 bases align to TRBD1. Germline loops: CDR1 SQVTM, CDR2 ANQGSEA. The CDR3 is 13 amino acids. V shed 5 bases and J 8 bases; nucleotides not matched to a gene: 11. CDR3 in amino acids: CSVSLSRGLGYTF. CDR3 DNA sequence: TGCAGCGTTTCCTTGTCCAGGGGGTTGGGCTACACCTTC.

The gene calls are TRBV6-5 and TRBJ2-7; tentatively, D is TRBD1 (5 bases). The CDR3 is 13 residues long. V gave up 8 bases and J gave up 0 bases, with 11 bases separating them. Germline V gives CDR1 MNHEY, CDR2 SVGAGI. CDR3 protein: CASYNQGSYEQYF. In DNA form, the CDR3 reads TGTGCCAGCTATAACCAGGGCTCCTACGAGCAGTACTTC.

The chain is built from TRBV30 and TRBJ1-5; D not certain. V gave up 1 base and J gave up 4 bases, with 11 bases separating them. Germline CDR1 is GTSNPN and CDR2 is SVGIG (reference sequence). This CDR3 is built from 14 residues. CDR3 sequence reads: CAWSDNSLNQPQHF. The CDR3 DNA reads TGTGCCTGGAGTGACAACAGTTTAAATCAGCCCCAGCATTTT. The full variable domain, its missing parts supplied by reference TRBV30 and TRBJ1-5, is SQTIHQWPATLVQPVGSPLSLECTVEGTSNPNLYWYRQAAGRGLQLLFYSVGIGQISSEVPQNLSASRPQDRQFILSSKKLLLSDSGFYLCAWSDNSLNQPQHFGDGTRLSIL.

The rearrangement links TRBV7-8 to TRBJ1-5; possibly TRBD1 for D (5 bases). This CDR3 comprises 14 residues. Germline V CDR1 and CDR2: SGHVS, FQNEAQ. The V and J ends lost 4 bases and 4 bases respectively, with 11 bases between them. Here the CDR3 DNA reads TGTGCCAGCAGCTCTCACGGGGGAAATCAGCCCCAGCATTTT. Translating it yields CASSSHGGNQPQHF.

This chain connects TRBV6-5 to TRBJ1-2, with 10 positions matching TRBD1. The CDR3 sequence is 14 residues long. CDR1 is MNHEY, CDR2 SVGAGI, per germline. Unmatched junction bases numbered 3, after V lost 6 bases and J lost 2 bases. CDR3 loop: CASRGDRGNYGYTF. The DNA of the CDR3 is TGTGCCAGCAGGGGGGACAGGGGCAACTATGGCTACACCTTC.

V gene TRBV19 combines with J gene TRBJ1-6, with D possibly TRBD1 on 5 matching bases. The germline V gene has CDR1 LNHDA and CDR2 SQIVND (reference sequence). This CDR3 has 15 amino acids. The V end lost 4 bases, the J end lost 9 bases, and 16 bases lay between the germline ends. CDR3 residues: CASSTLKGLGSPLHF. CDR3 nucleotides: TGTGCCAGTAGTACCCTGAAGGGGCTTGGTTCACCCCTCCACTTT.

The gene calls are TRBV13 and TRBJ2-3; 12 nucleotides match TRBD2. CDR3 length: 14 amino acids. The V gene's germline CDR1 is PRHDT and CDR2 FYEKMQ (reference sequence). Trimming removed 4 bases from V and 6 bases from J; junction bases left unmatched: 2. As DNA, the CDR3 is TGTGCCAGCAGCTCTACTAGCGGGGGGGATACGCAGTATTTT. It specifies CASSSTSGGDTQYF.

The chain uses TRBV7-8 and TRBJ1-2; D is perhaps TRBD1 (5 bases). V was clipped by 5 bases and J by 5 bases, with 12 bases between them. CDR3 length: 13 residues. The germline V gene has CDR1 SGHVS and CDR2 FQNEAQ. The CDR3 DNA follows: TGTGCCAGCAGCCTCGACAGTACTTATGGCTACACCTTC. The encoded protein is CASSLDSTYGYTF.